This T cell receptor (beta chain) was identified during a study of multiple sclerosis patients with progressive multifocal leukoencephalopathy (dated by TCRdb to between 2018 and 2021). Some background on the complete study: Several MS patients treated with natalizumab who did not develop PML were sampled longitudinally as controls. The study examined peripheral T and B cells of MS patients who developed PML (4 under natalizumab, 1 after alemtuzumab) and treated patients who did not. Two natalizumab-treated patients who later developed PML were followed longitudinally from before therapy through 6 and 12 months to PML onset. The study aimed to detect JC virus-specific or public T-cell expansions arising at the time of PML onset. Study-wide findings and limitations: No common TRBV or TRBJ gene usage or preferential TRBV-TRBJ pairings were detected when PML developed. Analysis was limited to peripheral blood, even though cerebrospinal fluid or brain lymphocytes might be more informative for natalizumab-associated PML. TRB clones above 0.5% frequency appeared only in PML patients, but expanded clones at PML onset were already present before and during natalizumab therapy. Because the cohort was small and descriptive, it remained unclear whether the findings reflect JC virus infection or general immunocompromise. Less diverse TRB repertoires in most PML patients were suggested by lower normalized Shannon entropy, whereas values near 1 were observed in the natalizumab-treated controls.

From the germline V gene, CDR1 is SGHDN and CDR2 is FVKESK. V was cut back by 0 bases and J by 1 base, leaving a gap of 12 bases between them. Counted from cysteine to phenylalanine, this CDR3 has 16 amino acids. The CDR3 DNA has 48 bases and is translated from base 1. A note on this clone: Its binding antigen is unknown. Per-nucleotide qualities are absent, and no much larger clonotype sits a single base away.

TRB CDR3 regions were amplified from genomic DNA with the immunoSEQ two-step multiplex PCR at survey-level depth. Each PCR was spiked with synthetic inline TR CDR3 controls spanning all V-J pairings to estimate template counts and remove amplification bias. Reads were processed so that amplification and sequencing bias were reduced, and quantification was performed against synthetic TR CDR3 analogs. Per the original workflow: Raw data were processed in ImmunoSEQ Analyzer, with out-of-frame sequences and CDR3s containing stop codons removed, and gene names were assigned according to IMGT nomenclature. Normalized Shannon entropy, defined as 1 minus Pielou's evenness, was used to summarize repertoire diversity. TRB sequences were treated as identical only when sharing V gene, J gene and CDR3. Public PML clonotypes were CDR3s found in two or more PML-onset samples but not found earlier, in controls, or in public databases. Position-by-position CDR3 amino acid composition was analyzed in Skylign with the observed count method. TCRdb obtained this table from immuneACCESS and retained in-frame rearrangements with V and J assigned. These tables miss some clones; where compared with another copy, unresolved V genes account for less than half of the shortfall, and the remainder is unexplained. That table is the source of V, J and clone size, and D and trimming were worked out from the DNA. This sample gives under 40,000 clones in total; approximately 89% of them show up just once. The top ten constitute about 1.5% of the sample.

In light of the paper, this sample's time point label describes: before natalizumab initiation. All listed patients had previously received interferon beta, and all PML patients were female. Blood samples at T0 were collected prior to the first natalizumab infusion. Ficoll-Hypaque density gradient centrifugation was used to isolate peripheral blood mononuclear cells. The rearrangement combines TRBV14 with TRBJ1-1, with the D gene too uncertain to name. The TCR originated in a human donor with multiple sclerosis. Sequencing input: PBMCs. The CDR3 in this case is CASSQELGLGNTEAFF. The nucleotides are TGTGCCAGCAGCCAAGAACTCGGCTTGGGGAACACTGAAGCTTTCTTT.